This is a list of T cell receptor beta chains from one sample in a study of blood T cell repertoires in COVID-19. Some clones are missing from TCRdb's copy, which holds only in-frame ones; the method was immunoSEQ multiplex PCR. The table includes some 200,000 clones, almost 85% detected once. The sequenced sample consisted of peripheral blood. The receptor source for this set is a woman in her fifties or sixties with active or convalescent COVID-19. Both conserved end residues are part of each CDR3. Rows may omit the clone size; those that give it use once, few, many or a size class.

V gene	J gene	clone size	CDR3 protein
TRBV2	TRBJ2-7	.	CASKRERSYEQYF
TRBV7-6	TRBJ2-2	.	CASSFDGSRTGELFF
TRBV10-1	TRBJ2-2	.	CASSVDTANTGELFF
TRBV15	TRBJ1-2	.	CATSSGQNYGYTF
TRBV3-1/TRBV3-2	TRBJ1-1	.	CASSQPGTEAFF
TRBV9	TRBJ2-2	.	CASSVVAGLATPGELFF
TRBV3-1/TRBV3-2	TRBJ2-6	.	CASSQLAVSSGANVLTF
TRBV10-2	TRBJ2-5	.	CASLTSEETQYF
TRBV20-1	TRBJ2-5	.	CSASSMARGTQYF
TRBV7-2	TRBJ1-3	.	CASSSAGTAGNTIYF
TRBV28	TRBJ2-2	once	CASSSTRGTGELFF
TRBV19	TRBJ1-1	.	CASSPGKRLGTEAFF
TRBV19	TRBJ1-6	.	CASSTTDFVRSPLHF
TRBV24-1	TRBJ1-1	few	CATSDSSPVTEAFF
TRBV6-5	TRBJ1-2	.	CASSYSRQGGGYTF
TRBV11-2	TRBJ2-3	.	CASSPASGGQGNTQYF
TRBV5-5	TRBJ2-7	.	CASTTGGDPYEQYF
TRBV3-1/TRBV3-2	TRBJ2-3	.	CASSQGLVVDTQYF